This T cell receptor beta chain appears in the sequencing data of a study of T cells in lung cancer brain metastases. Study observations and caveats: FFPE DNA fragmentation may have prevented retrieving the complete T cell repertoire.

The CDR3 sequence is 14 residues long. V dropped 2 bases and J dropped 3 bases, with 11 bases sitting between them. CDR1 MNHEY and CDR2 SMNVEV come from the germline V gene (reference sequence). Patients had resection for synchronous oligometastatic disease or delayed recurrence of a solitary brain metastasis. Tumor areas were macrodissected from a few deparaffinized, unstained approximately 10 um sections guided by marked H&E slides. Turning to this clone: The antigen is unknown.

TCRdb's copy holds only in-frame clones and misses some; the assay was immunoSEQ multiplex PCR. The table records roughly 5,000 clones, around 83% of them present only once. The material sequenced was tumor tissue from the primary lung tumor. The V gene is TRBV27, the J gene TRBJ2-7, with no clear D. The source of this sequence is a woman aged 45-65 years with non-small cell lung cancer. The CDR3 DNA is TGTGCCAGCAGTTTAGATTACTCCGACTACGAGCAGTACTTC. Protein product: CASSLDYSDYEQYF.